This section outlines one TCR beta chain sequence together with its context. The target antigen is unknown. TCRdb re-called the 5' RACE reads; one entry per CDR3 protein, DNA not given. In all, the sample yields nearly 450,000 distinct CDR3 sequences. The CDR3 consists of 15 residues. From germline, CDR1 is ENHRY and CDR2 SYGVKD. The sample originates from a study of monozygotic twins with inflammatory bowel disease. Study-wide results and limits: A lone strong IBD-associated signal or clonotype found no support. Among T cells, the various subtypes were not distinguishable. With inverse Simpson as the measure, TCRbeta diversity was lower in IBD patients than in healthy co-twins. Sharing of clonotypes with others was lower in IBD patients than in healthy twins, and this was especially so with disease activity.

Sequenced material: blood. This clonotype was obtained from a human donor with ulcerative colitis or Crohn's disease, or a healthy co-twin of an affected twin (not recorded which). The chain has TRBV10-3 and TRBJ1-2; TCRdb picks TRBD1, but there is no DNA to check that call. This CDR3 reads CAISELGVGLGGYTF.